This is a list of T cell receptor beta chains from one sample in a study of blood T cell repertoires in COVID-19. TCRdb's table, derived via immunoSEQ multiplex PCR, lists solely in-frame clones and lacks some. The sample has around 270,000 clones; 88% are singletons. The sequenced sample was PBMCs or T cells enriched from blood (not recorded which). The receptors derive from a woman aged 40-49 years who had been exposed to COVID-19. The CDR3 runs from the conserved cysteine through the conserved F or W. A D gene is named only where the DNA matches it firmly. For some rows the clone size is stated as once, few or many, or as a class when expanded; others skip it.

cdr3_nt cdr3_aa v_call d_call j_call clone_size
TGCGCCAGCAGCCAAGATTCGGATAGCACCACCCAAGAGACCCAGTACTTC CASSQDSDSTTQETQYF TRBV4-1 NA TRBJ2-5 NA
TGTGCCAGCAGCCCCGGACAGCGGAGAGAAAAACTGTTTTTT CASSPGQRREKLFF TRBV14 NA TRBJ1-4 NA
TGCGCCAGCAGCCCATGGAGGAATGGAATAGCGGGAATGAATGAGCAGTTCTTC CASSPWRNGIAGMNEQFF TRBV4-3 TRBD2 TRBJ2-1 NA
TGTGCCAGTAGTATCCAGGGGGCGGTCACCGGGGAGCTGTTTTTT CASSIQGAVTGELFF TRBV19 TRBD1 TRBJ2-2 NA
TGTGCCACCAGTTGGACAGGGAGTTCACCCCTCCACTTT CATSWTGSSPLHF TRBV24-1 TRBD1 TRBJ1-6 NA
TGTGCCAGCAGTCCCCCATGGGGGCTTCAAGAGACCCAGTACTTC CASSPPWGLQETQYF TRBV28 NA TRBJ2-5 NA
TGTGCCAGCAGCTTTGGCAGGGGGGTGGATACGCAGTATTTT CASSFGRGVDTQYF TRBV5-1 NA TRBJ2-3 NA
TGTGCCAGTAGTCCCCGGACTAGCCCAAGCACAGATACGCAGTATTTT CASSPRTSPSTDTQYF TRBV19 TRBD2 TRBJ2-3 NA
TGTGCCAGCAGCTTAGAACCAGGATTAGCTAACTATGGCTACACCTTC CASSLEPGLANYGYTF TRBV7-9 NA TRBJ1-2 NA
TGTGCCAGCGCTACGGGACAGGGCCTTTCTGGAAACACCATATATTTT CASATGQGLSGNTIYF TRBV14 TRBD1 TRBJ1-3 NA
TGTGCCAGCAGCCATGGGGGCCCTACTGAAGCTTTCTTT CASSHGGPTEAFF TRBV7-9 NA TRBJ1-1 many
TGTGCCAGCACGACCGGGACAGGGAGTGGGAACTATGGCTACACCTTC CASTTGTGSGNYGYTF TRBV18 TRBD1 TRBJ1-2 NA
TGTGCCAGCAGTTCACAGACACTGAACACTGAAGCTTTCTTT CASSSQTLNTEAFF TRBV3-1/TRBV3-2 NA TRBJ1-1 NA
TGTGCCAGCAGTTTATATCCCAGCGGGGGTAACTATGGCTACACCTTC CASSLYPSGGNYGYTF TRBV28 NA TRBJ1-2 NA
TGTGCCAGCAGCCAAGATGGAGGGAGGGGCTACACCTTC CASSQDGGRGYTF TRBV14 NA TRBJ1-2 NA
TGTGCCAGCAGCCTTGGGACAGGGGGGAGTTATGGCTACACCTTC CASSLGTGGSYGYTF TRBV5-4 TRBD1 TRBJ1-2 once
TGTGCCAGCAGCCAAGGTCATCCCCGGGAGCTGTTTTTT CASSQGHPRELFF TRBV3-1/TRBV3-2 NA TRBJ2-2 NA
TGTGCCAGCTCCCTGATCTTGAGGGAGGGGCACAATGAGCAGTTCTTC CASSLILREGHNEQFF TRBV18 TRBD2 TRBJ2-1 NA
TGTGCCAGCAGCTTAACAGTGTCCGGGGAAGCTTTCTTT CASSLTVSGEAFF TRBV7-3 NA TRBJ1-1 NA
TGTGCCAGCAGTTACTCGATAGGTGCGGGCGAGCAGTACTTC CASSYSIGAGEQYF TRBV6-5 NA TRBJ2-7 NA
TGTGCCACCAGCAGACCCCCGTTCGCCGGGGAGCTGTTTTTT CATSRPPFAGELFF TRBV15 NA TRBJ2-2 NA
TGTGCCAGCAGCTCAACCAGCTACGAGCAGTACTTC CASSSTSYEQYF TRBV7-2 NA TRBJ2-7 NA
TGTGCCAGCAGCTTAGGGACAGGGAGTGCCAACGTCCTGACTTTC CASSLGTGSANVLTF TRBV7-2 TRBD1 TRBJ2-6 NA
TGTGCCAGCAGTCCTCAACAGGGCAACTACGAGCAGTACTTC CASSPQQGNYEQYF TRBV6-6 NA TRBJ2-7 once
TGTGCCAGCAACACCCCCGGGACTAACCTAGATACGCAGTATTTT CASNTPGTNLDTQYF TRBV5-6 TRBD2 TRBJ2-3 once
TGTGCTAGCAGCTCGACAGGGGGCGCGGAGACCCAGTACTTC CASSSTGGAETQYF TRBV7-7 TRBD1 TRBJ2-5 NA
TGTGCCAGCAGCCAAGATACACTAAGCAATCAGCCCCAGCATTTT CASSQDTLSNQPQHF TRBV4-2 NA TRBJ1-5 NA
TGCAGCGCCCTGACAGGGTACGAGCAGTACTTC CSALTGYEQYF TRBV29-1 TRBD1 TRBJ2-7 NA
TGTGCCAGCTCACCCCCCGGAGGGAGCTCCTACAATGAGCAGTTCTTC CASSPPGGSSYNEQFF TRBV18 NA TRBJ2-1 NA
TGTGCTAGTGGTTTCGGTTCCTCTGGGGCCAACGTCCTGACTTTC CASGFGSSGANVLTF TRBV12-5 NA TRBJ2-6 NA
TGTGCCAGCTCACCAATGCACCGGGACAGAGCTTTCTCTGGAAACACCATATATTTT CASSPMHRDRAFSGNTIYF TRBV18 TRBD1 TRBJ1-3 NA